This T cell receptor beta chain emerged from a study of blood T cell repertoires in COVID-19. This clone was observed a few times. TCRdb's copy holds only in-frame clones and misses some; the assay was immunoSEQ multiplex PCR. The sample lists roughly 80,000 clones; approximately 88% were seen once. The length of the CDR3 is 15 residues. CDR1 SGDLS and CDR2 YYNGEE come from the germline V gene. V lost 4 bases to trimming and J lost 2 bases, with 14 bases between them. The rearrangement links TRBV9 to TRBJ2-3; weak D call: TRBD2 (6 bases). The sequence was obtained from a woman of 80 years or more with acute or convalescent COVID-19. The specimen was peripheral blood. The DNA for the CDR3 is TGTGCCAGCAGCTCAGCGGGTCGGTCCACAGATACGCAGTATTTT. Translating gives CASSSAGRSTDTQYF. Full variable domain (remainder filled in from reference TRBV9 and TRBJ2-3): DSGVTQTPKHLITATGQRVTLRCSPRSGDLSVYWYQQSLDQGLQFLIQYYNGEERAKGNILERFSAQQFPDLHSELNLSSLELGDSALYFCASSSAGRSTDTQYFGPGTRLTVL.